This TCR beta chain was identified in a study of blood T cell repertoires in COVID-19. Study as a whole: Collection of acute and convalescent COVID-19 samples took place in the United States, Italy and Spain. Sample material is recorded as cDNA or gDNA derived from T cells, B-cell-depleted T cells, or PBMCs.

Original analysis: Amplification of reference gene primers was used by the study to estimate nucleated cell counts. The method was immunoSEQ multiplex PCR; TCRdb's version includes in-frame clones alone and lacks a portion of them. V and J calls and clone size are as listed in that table; D and trimming were resolved from the DNA. The top ten clones hold about a fifth of a sample with some 62,000 clones, more than 65% of them seen once. Sequenced: peripheral blood. The receptor's source is a woman aged 80 or over with active or convalescent COVID-19.

CDR3 sequence (DNA): TGTGCCAGCAGCTTAGCCGCACAGGGGACCTATGGCTACACCTTC. It encodes CASSLAAQGTYGYTF. The chain employs TRBV7-9 and TRBJ1-2; 7 bases line up with TRBD1. J gave up 4 bases and V 0 bases, and 5 bases lay outside the gene matches. This CDR3 has 15 amino acids. The germline V gene encodes CDR1 SEHNR and CDR2 FQNEAQ (reference sequence). The full variable domain, in which reference TRBV7-9 and TRBJ1-2 provide the parts outside the CDR3, is DTGVSQNPRHKITKRGQNVTFRCDPISEHNRLYWYRQTLGQGPEFLTYFQNEAQLEKSRLLSDRFSAERPKGSFSTLEIQRTEQGDSAMYLCASSLAAQGTYGYTFGSGTRLTVV.